This T cell receptor beta chain was sequenced during a study of blood T cell repertoires in COVID-19. The overall study: From T cells, B-cell-depleted T cells, or PBMCs came the material, which was cDNA or gDNA.

The repertoire was sequenced with immunoSEQ multiplex PCR; TCRdb's copy has only in-frame clones and lacks some. Here the sample spans 350,000 to 450,000 clones, 80% to 90% being singletons. Participant ages covered about 18 to 100 years across 24 US areas. CDR1 is MRHNA and CDR2 is SNTAGT in the germline V gene. There are 14 residues in the CDR3. Trimming removed 5 bases at V and 8 bases at J, with 16 bases between. The specimen was PBMCs or T cells enriched from blood (not recorded which). The rearrangement uses TRBV6-4 and TRBJ2-1, with D perhaps TRBD1 (6 bases). The sequence came from a man aged 25 to 40 who had recovered from COVID-19. This CDR3 is CASSFQGNIDEQFF. CDR3 bases: TGTGCCAGCAGTTTCCAGGGGAATATCGATGAGCAGTTCTTC.